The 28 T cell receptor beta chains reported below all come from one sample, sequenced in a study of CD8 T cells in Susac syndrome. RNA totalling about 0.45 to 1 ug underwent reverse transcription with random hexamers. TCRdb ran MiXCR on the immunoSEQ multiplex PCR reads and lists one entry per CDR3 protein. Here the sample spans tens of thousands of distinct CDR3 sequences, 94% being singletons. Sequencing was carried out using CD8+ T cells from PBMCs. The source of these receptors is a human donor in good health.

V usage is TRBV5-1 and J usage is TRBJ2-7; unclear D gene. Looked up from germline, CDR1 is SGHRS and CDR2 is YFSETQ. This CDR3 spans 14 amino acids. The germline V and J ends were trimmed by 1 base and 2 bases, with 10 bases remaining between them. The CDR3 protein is CASSLTAPTYEQYF. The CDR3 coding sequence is TGCGCCAGCAGCTTGACGGCTCCGACCTACGAGCAGTACTTC.

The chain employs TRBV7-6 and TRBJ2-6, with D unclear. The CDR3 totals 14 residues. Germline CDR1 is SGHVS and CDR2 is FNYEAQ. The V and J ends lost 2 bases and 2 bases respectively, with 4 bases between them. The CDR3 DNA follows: TGTGCCAGCAGCTTAACAGCTGGGGCCAACGTCCTGACTTTC. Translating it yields CASSLTAGANVLTF.

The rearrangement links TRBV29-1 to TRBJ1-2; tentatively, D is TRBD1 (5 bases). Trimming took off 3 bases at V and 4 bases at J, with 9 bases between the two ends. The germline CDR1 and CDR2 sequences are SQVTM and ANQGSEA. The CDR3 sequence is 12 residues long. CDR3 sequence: CSVDQGPYGYTF. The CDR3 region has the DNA TGCAGCGTTGATCAGGGCCCCTATGGCTACACCTTC.

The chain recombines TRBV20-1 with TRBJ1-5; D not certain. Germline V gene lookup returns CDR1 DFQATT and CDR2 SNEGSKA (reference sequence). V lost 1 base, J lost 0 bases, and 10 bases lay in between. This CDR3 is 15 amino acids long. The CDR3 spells CSARGSGNSNQPQHF. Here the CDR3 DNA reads TGCAGTGCTAGAGGCTCAGGCAATAGCAATCAGCCCCAGCATTTT.

CDR3 amino acids: CASDGGLTRAFF. The CDR3, as DNA: TGTGCCTCCGATGGGGGGCTCACCAGGGCTTTCTTT. V usage is TRBV6-5 and J usage is TRBJ1-1; D is possibly TRBD1 (6 bases). The CDR3 sequence is 12 residues long. Germline V gene lookup returns CDR1 MNHEY and CDR2 SVGAGI. V dropped 11 bases and J dropped 11 bases, with 21 bases sitting between them.

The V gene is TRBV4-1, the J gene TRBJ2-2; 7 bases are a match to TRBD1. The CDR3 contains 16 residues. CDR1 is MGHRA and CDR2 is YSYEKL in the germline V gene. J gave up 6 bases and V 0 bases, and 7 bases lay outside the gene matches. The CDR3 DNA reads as TGCGCCAGCAGCCAAGAACGGGGAACAGGGGCCGGGGAGCTGTTTTTT. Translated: CASSQERGTGAGELFF.

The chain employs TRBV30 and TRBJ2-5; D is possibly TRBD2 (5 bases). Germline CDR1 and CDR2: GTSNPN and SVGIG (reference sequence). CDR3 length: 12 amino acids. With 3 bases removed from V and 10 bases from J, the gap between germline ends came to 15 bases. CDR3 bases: TGTGCCTGGAGGGACCTGAGCCGGGGCCAGTACTTC. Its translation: CAWRDLSRGQYF.

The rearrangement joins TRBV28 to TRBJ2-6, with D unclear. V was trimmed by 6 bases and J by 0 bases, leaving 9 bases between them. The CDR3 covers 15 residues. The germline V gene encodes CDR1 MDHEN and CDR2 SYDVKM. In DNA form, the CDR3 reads TGTGCCAGCAGCCTGGGTTTCTCTGGGGCCAACGTCCTGACTTTC. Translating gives CASSLGFSGANVLTF.

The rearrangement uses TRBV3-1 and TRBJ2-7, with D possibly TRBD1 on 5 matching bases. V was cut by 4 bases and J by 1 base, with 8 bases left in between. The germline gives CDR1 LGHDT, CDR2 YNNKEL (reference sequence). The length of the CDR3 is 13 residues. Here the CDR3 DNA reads TGTGCCAGCAGCCCGCAGGGTTCCTACGAGCAGTACGTC. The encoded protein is CASSPQGSYEQYV.

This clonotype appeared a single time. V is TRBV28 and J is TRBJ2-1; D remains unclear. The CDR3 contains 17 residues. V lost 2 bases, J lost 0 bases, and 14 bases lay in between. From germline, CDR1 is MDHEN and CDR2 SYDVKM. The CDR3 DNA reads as TGTGCCAGCAGTTTAACAGTCGAGACTCTCTCCTACAATGAGCAGTTCTTC. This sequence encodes CASSLTVETLSYNEQFF.

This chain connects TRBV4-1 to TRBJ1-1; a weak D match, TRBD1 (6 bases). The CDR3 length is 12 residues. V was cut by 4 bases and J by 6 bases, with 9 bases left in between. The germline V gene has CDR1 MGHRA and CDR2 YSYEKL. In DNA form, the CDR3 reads TGCGCCAGCAGCCCAGGACAGTCTGAAGCTTTCTTT. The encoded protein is CASSPGQSEAFF.

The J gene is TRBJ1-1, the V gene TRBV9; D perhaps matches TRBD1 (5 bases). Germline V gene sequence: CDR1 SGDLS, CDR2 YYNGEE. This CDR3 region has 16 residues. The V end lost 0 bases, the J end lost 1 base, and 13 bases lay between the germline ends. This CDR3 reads CASSVVGVDTNTEAFF. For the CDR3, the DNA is TGTGCCAGCAGCGTAGTGGGGGTAGACACGAACACTGAAGCTTTCTTT.

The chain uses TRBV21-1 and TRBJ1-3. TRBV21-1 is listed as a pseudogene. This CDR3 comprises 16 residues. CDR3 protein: CASSKGEGTGGNTIYF. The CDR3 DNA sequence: TGTGCCAGCAGCAAAGGAGAAGGCACTGGAGGAAACACCATATATTTT.

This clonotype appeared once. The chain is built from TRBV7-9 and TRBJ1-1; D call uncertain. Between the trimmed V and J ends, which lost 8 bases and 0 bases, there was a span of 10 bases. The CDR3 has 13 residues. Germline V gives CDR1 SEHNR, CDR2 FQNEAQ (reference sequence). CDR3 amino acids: CASAGRLNTEAFF. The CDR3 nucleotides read TGTGCCAGCGCCGGACGGCTGAACACTGAAGCTTTCTTT.

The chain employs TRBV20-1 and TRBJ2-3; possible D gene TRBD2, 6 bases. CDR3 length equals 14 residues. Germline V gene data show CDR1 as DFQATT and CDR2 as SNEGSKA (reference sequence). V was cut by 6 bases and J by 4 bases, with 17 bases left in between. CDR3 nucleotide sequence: TGCAGTGCCCGCTCGAGTCGGGAGTCAGATACGCAGTATTTT. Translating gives CSARSSRESDTQYF.

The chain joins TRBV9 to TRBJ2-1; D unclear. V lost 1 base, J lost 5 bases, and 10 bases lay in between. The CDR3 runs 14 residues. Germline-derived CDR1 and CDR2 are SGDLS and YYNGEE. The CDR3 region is CASSVQLSDNEQFF. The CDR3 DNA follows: TGTGCCAGCAGCGTACAACTTTCCGACAATGAGCAGTTCTTC.

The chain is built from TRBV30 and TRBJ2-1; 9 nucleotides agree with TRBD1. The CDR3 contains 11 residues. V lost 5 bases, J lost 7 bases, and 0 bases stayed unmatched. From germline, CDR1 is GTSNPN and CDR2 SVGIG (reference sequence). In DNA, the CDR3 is TGTGCCTGGGGACAGGGGAATGAGCAGTTCTTC. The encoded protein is CAWGQGNEQFF.

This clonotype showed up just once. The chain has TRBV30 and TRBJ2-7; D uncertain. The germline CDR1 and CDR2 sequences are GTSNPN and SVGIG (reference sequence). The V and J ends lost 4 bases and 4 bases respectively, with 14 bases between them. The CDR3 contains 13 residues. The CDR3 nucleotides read TGTGCCTGGACCGAACTGGCCTCTTACGAGCAGTACGTC. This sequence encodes CAWTELASYEQYV.

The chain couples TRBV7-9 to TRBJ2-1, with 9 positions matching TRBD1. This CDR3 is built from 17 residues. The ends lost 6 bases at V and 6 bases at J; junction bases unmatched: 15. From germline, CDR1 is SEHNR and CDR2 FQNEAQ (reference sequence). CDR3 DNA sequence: TGTGCCAGCAGACATAGAGATACCGGGACAGGGATCAATGAGCAGTTCTTC. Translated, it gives CASRHRDTGTGINEQFF.

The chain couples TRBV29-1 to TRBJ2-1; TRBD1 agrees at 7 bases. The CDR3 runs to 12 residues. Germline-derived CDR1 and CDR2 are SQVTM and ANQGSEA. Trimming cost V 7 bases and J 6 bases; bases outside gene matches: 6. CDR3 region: CSAGTETNEQFF. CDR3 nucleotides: TGCAGCGCTGGGACAGAAACCAATGAGCAGTTCTTC.

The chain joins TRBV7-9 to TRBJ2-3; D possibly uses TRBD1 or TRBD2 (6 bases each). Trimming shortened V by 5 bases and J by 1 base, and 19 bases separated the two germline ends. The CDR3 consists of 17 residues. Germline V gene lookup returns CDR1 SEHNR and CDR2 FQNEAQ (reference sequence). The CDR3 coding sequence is TGTGCCAGCAGCGATACGGGGGCCCTTACCCGCACAGATACGCAGTATTTT. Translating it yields CASSDTGALTRTDTQYF.

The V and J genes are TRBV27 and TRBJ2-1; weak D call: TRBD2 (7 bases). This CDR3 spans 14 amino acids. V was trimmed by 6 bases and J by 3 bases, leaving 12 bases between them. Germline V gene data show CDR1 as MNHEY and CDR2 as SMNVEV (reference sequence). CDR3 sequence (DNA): TGTGCCAGCAGGAGGGGGGGCCACTACAATGAGCAGTTCTTC. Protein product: CASRRGGHYNEQFF.

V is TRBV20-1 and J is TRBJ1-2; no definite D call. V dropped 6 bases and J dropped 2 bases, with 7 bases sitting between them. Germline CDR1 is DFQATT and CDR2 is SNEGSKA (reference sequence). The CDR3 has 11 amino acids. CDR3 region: CSAPKNYGYTF. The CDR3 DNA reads TGCAGTGCCCCAAAAAACTATGGCTACACCTTC.

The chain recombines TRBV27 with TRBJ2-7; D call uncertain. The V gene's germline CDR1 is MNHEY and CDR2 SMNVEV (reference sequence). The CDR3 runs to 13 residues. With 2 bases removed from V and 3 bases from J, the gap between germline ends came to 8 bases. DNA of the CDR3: TGTGCCAGCAGTTTAAGTAGCATCTACGAGCAGTACTTC. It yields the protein CASSLSSIYEQYF.

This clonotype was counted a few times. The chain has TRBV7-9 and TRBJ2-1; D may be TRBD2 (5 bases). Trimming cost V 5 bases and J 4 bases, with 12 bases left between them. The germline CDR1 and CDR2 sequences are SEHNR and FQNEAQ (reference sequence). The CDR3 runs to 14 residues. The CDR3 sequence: CASSPSGEYNEQFF. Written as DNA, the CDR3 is TGTGCCAGCAGCCCGTCCGGGGAGTACAATGAGCAGTTCTTC.

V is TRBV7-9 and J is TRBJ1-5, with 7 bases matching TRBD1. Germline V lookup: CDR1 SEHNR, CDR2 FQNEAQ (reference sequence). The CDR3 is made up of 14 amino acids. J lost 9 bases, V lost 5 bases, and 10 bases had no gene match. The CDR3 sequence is CASSPQTGSWPQHF. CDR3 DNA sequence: TGTGCCAGCAGCCCCCAGACAGGGTCGTGGCCCCAGCATTTT.

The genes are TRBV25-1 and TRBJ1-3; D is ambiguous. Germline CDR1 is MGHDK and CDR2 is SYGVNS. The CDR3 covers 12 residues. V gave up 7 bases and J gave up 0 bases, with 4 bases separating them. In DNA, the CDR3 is TGTGCCAGCAAAGGCTCTGGAAACACCATATATTTT. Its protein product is CASKGSGNTIYF. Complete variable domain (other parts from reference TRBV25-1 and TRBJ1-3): EADIYQTPRYLVIGTGKKITLECSQTMGHDKMYWYQQDPGMELHLIHYSYGVNSTEKGDLSSESTVSRIRTEHFPLTLESARPSHTSQYLCASKGSGNTIYFGEGSWLTVV.

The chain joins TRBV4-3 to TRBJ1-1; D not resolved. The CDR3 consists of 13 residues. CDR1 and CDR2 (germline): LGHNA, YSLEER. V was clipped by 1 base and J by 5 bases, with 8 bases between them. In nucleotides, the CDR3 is TGCGCCAGCAGCCAAGCTAGAGCGACTGAAGCTTTCTTT. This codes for CASSQARATEAFF.